This paragraph covers one TCR beta chain sequence. Its antigen is currently not known. Base qualities are not provided; no much larger clone lies one nucleotide away. The CDR3 numbers 21 residues from cysteine through phenylalanine. Just the 63-base CDR3 DNA is kept, in frame starting at base 1. The germline V end is reduced by 0 bases and the J end by 6 bases; junction bases left unmatched: 23. The germline V gene gives CDR1 as LGHNA and CDR2 as YNFKEQ. Library method: the immunoSEQ multiplex PCR assay. TCRdb holds this immuneACCESS table with in-frame rearrangements only. Some clones are missing; in checked studies, unresolved V genes explain under half, and the rest has no known cause. The sample table lists over 650,000 clones, more than 70% of them with a count of one. The ten top clones hold over 0.008% of the sample. The data derive from a study of shared T cell receptors in the human thymus (TCRdb year 2021). With regard to the full study: The study investigated the way shared, self-reactive T-cell receptor alpha chains are produced in the human thymus.

These data were also reused for a study on human thymus T cells. Per that second paper: The donors were immunologically healthy infants in Finland who had open corrective cardiac surgery for congenital heart defects. Thymus tissue was collected as surgical resects that were removed during corrective cardiac surgery. Both the thymic and the peripheral blood repertoires appeared to show biased V and J gene segment usage. Highly overlapping thymic TCR repertoires among unrelated individuals were reported in the related research. The study used under 10 infant thymus samples plus four related peripheral blood samples to characterize TCR alpha and beta repertoires. Donor ages ranged from 7 to 244 days, and the cohort comprised roughly six male and a couple of female infants. Thymocytes were mechanically released from the tissue and were stored as pellets of roughly 9.5-30 million cells at -70 degrees C. Genomic DNA was extracted from frozen cell pellets with a QIAsymphony instrument. TCRB and TCRAD loci were amplified from a standardized quantity of quality-controlled genomic DNA using the immunoSEQ multiplex PCR assay. The amplicons covered the V(D)J region and were long enough to include the CDR3 and to identify the V and J genes. Amplicon sequencing was performed on an Illumina platform through the commercial immunoSEQ service. Primer bias and sequencing errors were corrected as previously described, and TCRAD and TCRB were defined on the basis of the IMGT database. immunoSEQ Analyzer 3.0 and VDJTools were used for repertoire analysis, which covered basic statistics, V/J segment usage, diversity estimates, rarefaction and pairwise overlap. Diversity was estimated using the Chao1, ChaoE, Efron-Thisted, Shannon and inverse Simpson indices, and was also estimated on datasets down-sampled to the size of the smallest sample. Repertoire overlap was determined by strict matching of CDR3 nucleotide sequence, V gene and J gene, and Jaccard-based multidimensional scaling clustering was applied. On average, thymus samples gave 750,000 to 1,000,000 unique TCRB clonotypes, whereas blood samples gave 75,000 to 85,000.

Sequencing used thymocytes. The receptor's source is a boy under two years old with a congenital heart defect. Donor details come from another sample of the same person, matched by shared clones. The chain employs TRBV4-2 and TRBJ1-5, and 7 bases in between align with TRBD1. Read as DNA, the sequence is TGTGCCAGCAGCCAAGAACCACCGCTGATTGACCACCGACAGGGAGGTCAGCCCCAGCATTTT. The resulting protein is CASSQEPPLIDHRQGGQPQHF.